These T cell receptor beta chains were read from a single sample in a study of cytomegalovirus exposure and HLA in healthy donors. This table comes from immunoSEQ multiplex PCR, and its TCRdb copy is limited to in-frame clones, with some not included. This repertoire shows approximately 150,000 clones, 80% found once; its top ten account for roughly 4.4%. The sequenced sample consisted of PBMCs. The receptors come from a man aged 25 to 45 in good health and CMV-seronegative. Both conserved end residues are part of each CDR3. The D gene is left open where the match is weak. Clone size is given for some rows only: seen once, a few or many times, or a class if the clone is expanded.

v_gene	d_gene	abundance	j_gene	CDR3nt	CDR3aa
TRBV18	TRBD2	few	TRBJ2-3	TGTGCCAGCTCACCAGGGACTAGCGGGAAGTGGGGCTCAGATACGCAGTATTTT	CASSPGTSGKWGSDTQYF
TRBV7-2	TRBD2	-	TRBJ2-5	TGTGCCAGCAGCTTACGGGGGGGCGCAGAGACCCAGTACTTC	CASSLRGGAETQYF
TRBV6-5	-	-	TRBJ2-2	TGTGCCAGCAGTTACTTCCGAACAACCGGGGAGCTGTTTTTT	CASSYFRTTGELFF
TRBV28	-	few	TRBJ2-7	TGTGCCAGCAGTTGTAGAGAGCACCCGGGAAACTCCTACGAGCAGTACTTC	CASSCREHPGNSYEQYF
TRBV7-2	-	-	TRBJ1-5	TGTGCCAGCAGCTTCACAGGGTCGCCCCAGCATTTT	CASSFTGSPQHF
TRBV5-1	-	-	TRBJ2-3	TGCGCCAGCAGCTCTCATCAGTTGACTGTCGGAGATACGCAGTATTTT	CASSSHQLTVGDTQYF
TRBV6-1	-	-	TRBJ1-2	TGTGCCAGCAGTGAAGTAGGTGTGGGAGAGTATGGCTACACCTTC	CASSEVGVGEYGYTF
TRBV9	TRBD1	-	TRBJ1-1	TGTGCCAGCAGCCCCTCCGGACAGGGGTCTGAAGCTTTCTTT	CASSPSGQGSEAFF
TRBV18	-	-	TRBJ1-3	TGTGCCAGCTCACCGCCGCCTACTGGAAACACCATATATTTT	CASSPPPTGNTIYF
TRBV4-3	TRBD1	-	TRBJ1-2	TGCGCCAGCAGCCATATTGACAGGGCGAGAAGTGGCTACACCTTC	CASSHIDRARSGYTF
TRBV30	-	-	TRBJ2-1	TGTGCCTACCGGGGGTACAATGAGCAGTTCTTC	CAYRGYNEQFF
TRBV7-3	-	-	TRBJ1-6	TGTGCCAGCAGCTTCGACTTTTGCTCCTATAATTCACCCCTCCACTTT	CASSFDFCSYNSPLHF
TRBV27	TRBD2	-	TRBJ2-1	TGTGCCAGCAGTTTATCCCCGACTAGCAACAATGAGCAGTTCTTC	CASSLSPTSNNEQFF
TRBV19	TRBD2	few	TRBJ2-3	TGTGCCAGTAGTGTGACTAGCGCCGACACAGATACGCAGTATTTT	CASSVTSADTDTQYF
TRBV7-2	-	-	TRBJ2-1	TGTGCCAGCAGCTTACGGGGGAGTACGGAAGCCTACAATGAGCAGTTCTTC	CASSLRGSTEAYNEQFF
TRBV7-8	TRBD1	-	TRBJ2-1	TGTGCCAGCAGCCCGGGGACAGGTGAGTCCTACAATGAGCAGTTCTTC	CASSPGTGESYNEQFF
TRBV25-1	-	-	TRBJ2-7	TGTGCCAGCAGGAGGGGGGGACGCTACGAGCAGTACTTC	CASRRGGRYEQYF
TRBV5-4	-	once	TRBJ2-2	TGTGCCAGCAGCTTTGTCAGGGATGGCGGGGAGCTGTTTTTT	CASSFVRDGGELFF
TRBV5-4	-	-	TRBJ1-1	TGTGCCAGCAGCTTGGACAGAAATGAAGCTTTCTTT	CASSLDRNEAFF
TRBV19	-	-	TRBJ1-1	TGTGCCAGCATGGGGGCTATGAACACTGAAGCTTTCTTT	CASMGAMNTEAFF
TRBV6-6	-	-	TRBJ2-7	TGTGCCAGCAGTTACTCGTCGACCGGGTCCTACGAGCAGTACTTC	CASSYSSTGSYEQYF
TRBV6-5	-	few	TRBJ2-7	TGTGCCAGCAGCCCTCGGGACTCCCTATACGAGCAGTACTTC	CASSPRDSLYEQYF
TRBV6-6	-	few	TRBJ1-5	TGTGCCAGCAGTTACGCAGGTCAGCCCCAGCATTTT	CASSYAGQPQHF
TRBV30	TRBD2	-	TRBJ2-2	TGTGCCTGGTGGACTAGCGGGAGAGTGAGGGCCGGGGAGCTGTTTTTT	CAWWTSGRVRAGELFF
TRBV14	TRBD1	-	TRBJ1-5	TGTGCCAGCAGCCAAGATGGGGACAGGGTTTGTACGGAGCCCCAGCATTTT	CASSQDGDRVCTEPQHF
TRBV5-4	-	-	TRBJ2-7	TGTGCCAGCAGCTTCGGTTACGAGCAGTACTTC	CASSFGYEQYF
TRBV5-4	-	-	TRBJ2-1	TGTGCCAGCAGCTTCGACTGGAGCTCCTACAATGAGCAGTTCTTC	CASSFDWSSYNEQFF
TRBV11-3	TRBD2	-	TRBJ2-7	TGTGCCAGCAGCTTAGGCGGGGGATCGAGAGAGCAGTACTTC	CASSLGGGSREQYF
TRBV5-4	TRBD2	-	TRBJ2-1	TGTGCCAGCAGCGCTACTAGCGGGAGCTCCTACAATGAGCAGTTCTTC	CASSATSGSSYNEQFF
TRBV29-1	-	once	TRBJ2-7	TGCAGCGTTGTAAGAGACTACGAGCAGTACTTC	CSVVRDYEQYF
TRBV16	TRBD2	-	TRBJ2-3	TGTGCCAGCAGCCGAGTTAGCGGGAGTGGAGATACGCAGTATTTT	CASSRVSGSGDTQYF
TRBV28	TRBD2	-	TRBJ2-3	TGTGCCAGCACCGGGACTAGGTTGACAGATACGCAGTATTTT	CASTGTRLTDTQYF
TRBV28	TRBD1	-	TRBJ1-2	TGTGCCAGCAGTTTGGCGGGACAGGGGACCTACACCTTC	CASSLAGQGTYTF
TRBV28	-	-	TRBJ1-1	TGTGCCAGCAGTGCAGGGGATGACACTGAAGCTTTCTTT	CASSAGDDTEAFF
TRBV9	TRBD2	-	TRBJ2-1	TGTGCCAGCAGCGTATCAGCGGGGGGGCTCTCCTACAATGAGCAGTTCTTC	CASSVSAGGLSYNEQFF
TRBV7-3	TRBD1	few	TRBJ1-1	TGTGCCAGCAGCCCAGGGGGCGAGGCTGAAGCTTTCTTT	CASSPGGEAEAFF
TRBV6-6	-	-	TRBJ1-2	TGTGCCAGCAGTTACTCCCCAGACTATGGCTACACCTTC	CASSYSPDYGYTF
TRBV5-1	TRBD1	few	TRBJ1-1	TGCGCCAGCAGCGAAAGGACAGGGGGTCTGAACACTGAAGCTTTCTTT	CASSERTGGLNTEAFF
TRBV19	-	-	TRBJ1-1	TGTGCCAGTAGCCTACTCCCTAGCCGGACCACTGAAGCTTTCTTT	CASSLLPSRTTEAFF
TRBV5-8	-	few	TRBJ1-5	TGTGCCAGCAGCTTAGAGGCAGTCCTAGGTAGCAATCAGCCCCAGCATTTT	CASSLEAVLGSNQPQHF
TRBV7-9	TRBD1	-	TRBJ1-4	TGTGCCAGCAGCTTCGGAGACAGGGAAAGTGAAAAACTGTTTTTT	CASSFGDRESEKLFF
TRBV30	-	once	TRBJ2-3	TGTGCCTGGAGTCAGGGTTACACAGATACGCAGTATTTT	CAWSQGYTDTQYF
TRBV5-4	-	-	TRBJ2-7	TGTGCCAGCAGCTTGGGGCGGGTTCCCGGGACTCTCTCCTACGAGCAGTACTTC	CASSLGRVPGTLSYEQYF
TRBV6-5	-	-	TRBJ1-1	TGTGCCAGCAGGAGCCGAACTGAAGCTTTCTTT	CASRSRTEAFF
TRBV19	TRBD2	-	TRBJ2-3	TGTGCCAGTAGTACAGTGGGGCCGAGCGGGACGAGCACAGATACGCAGTATTTT	CASSTVGPSGTSTDTQYF
TRBV6-5	TRBD2	few	TRBJ2-5	TGTGCCAGCAGTTACGGGCTAGCGGAAGAGACCCAGTACTTC	CASSYGLAEETQYF
TRBV5-6	-	few	TRBJ1-1	TGTGCCAGCAGCTTACCAGAGAACACTGAAGCTTTCTTT	CASSLPENTEAFF
TRBV10-3	-	-	TRBJ2-1	TGTGCCATCAGTGAAGGCCGTTCAGACAACAATGAGCAGTTCTTC	CAISEGRSDNNEQFF
TRBV28	TRBD1	few	TRBJ2-7	TGTGCCAGCAGGTTGACAGGGCCGACCTTCGAGCAGTACTTC	CASRLTGPTFEQYF
TRBV28	TRBD1	few	TRBJ2-7	TGTGCCAGCAGTTTAAACAGGGGCCCCCTCGAGCAGTACTTC	CASSLNRGPLEQYF
TRBV7-9	TRBD1	-	TRBJ2-7	TGTTCCAGCAGCTTAGCGAACGTGGGACAGGGGAACGAGCAGTACTTC	CSSSLANVGQGNEQYF
TRBV7-3	TRBD1	-	TRBJ1-1	TGTGCCAGCAGCTTGAGGGGGCTCGATCCTCCGTCTGAAGCTTTCTTT	CASSLRGLDPPSEAFF
TRBV2	-	once	TRBJ2-7	TGTGCCAGCCGGAGTCGACAGAACTACGAGCAGTACTTC	CASRSRQNYEQYF
TRBV5-5	-	once	TRBJ1-1	TGTGCCAGCAGCCTACAGTTAACTGAAGCTTTCTTT	CASSLQLTEAFF